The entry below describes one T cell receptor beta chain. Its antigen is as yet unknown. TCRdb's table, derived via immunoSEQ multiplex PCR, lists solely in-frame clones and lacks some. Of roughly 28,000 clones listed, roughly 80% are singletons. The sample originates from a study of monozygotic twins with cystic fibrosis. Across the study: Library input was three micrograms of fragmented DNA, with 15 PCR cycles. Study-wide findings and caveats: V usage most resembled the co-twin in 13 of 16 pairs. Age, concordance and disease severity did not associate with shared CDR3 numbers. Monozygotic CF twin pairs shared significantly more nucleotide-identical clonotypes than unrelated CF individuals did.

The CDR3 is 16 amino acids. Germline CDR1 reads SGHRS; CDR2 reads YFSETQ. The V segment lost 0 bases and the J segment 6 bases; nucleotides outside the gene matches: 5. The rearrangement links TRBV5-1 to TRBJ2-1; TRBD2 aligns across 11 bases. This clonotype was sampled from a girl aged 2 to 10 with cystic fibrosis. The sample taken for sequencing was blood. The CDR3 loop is CASSLAGTSGINEQFF. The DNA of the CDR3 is TGCGCCAGCAGCTTGGCAGGGACTAGCGGAATCAATGAGCAGTTCTTC.